In this sample, the clone carrying this T cell receptor (beta chain) turned up once. At one of its ends the junction is not consistent with the germline gene, which may arise from a read error. Treatment of the donors consisted of nivolumab and ipilimumab (plus aspirin, low-dose cyclophosphamide and low-dose radiotherapy). Patients deemed eligible presented with advanced solid tumors lacking tumor-infiltrating lymphocytes. The CDR3 spans 13 residues. The data were taken from a study of low-dose radiotherapy and immunotherapy resistance in tumors. About the research overall: Intravenous cyclophosphamide 200 mg/m2 was given every two weeks, one day before radiation and immunotherapy.

Alpha and beta chains were covered, as first-strand cDNA relied on TRAV- and TRBV-specific primers. A roughly 21-cycle PCR with a constant-region primer and V-primer adapter amplified TCRs. The isolated mRNA underwent amplification through in vitro transcription. TCRdb re-analysed the reads in MiXCR, keeping a single row per CDR3 protein. The table has about 10,000 distinct CDR3 sequences, 35% to 50% seen once. V is TRBV12-3 or TRBV12-4 and J is TRBJ1-1; D gene ambiguous. This sequence originates from a human donor with advanced metastatic prostate, ovarian, gallbladder or colorectal cancer (not recorded which). This table probably holds off-target reads from a library built for another chain. The CDR3 DNA follows: TGTGCCAGCAGTTTTTTCACCGGGTCTCTGTATGTCTTT. It encodes CASSFFTGSLYVF.